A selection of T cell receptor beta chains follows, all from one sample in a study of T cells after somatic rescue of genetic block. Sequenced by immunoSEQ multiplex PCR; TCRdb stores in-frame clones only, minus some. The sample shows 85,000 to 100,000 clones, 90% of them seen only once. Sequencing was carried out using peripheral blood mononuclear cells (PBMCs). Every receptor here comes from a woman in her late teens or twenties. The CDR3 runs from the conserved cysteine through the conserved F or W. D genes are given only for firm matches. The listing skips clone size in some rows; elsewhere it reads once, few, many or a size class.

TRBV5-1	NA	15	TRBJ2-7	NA	CASSLGGTAVYEQYF	TGCGCCAGCAGCTTGGGGGGGACCGCGGTCTACGAGCAGTACTTC
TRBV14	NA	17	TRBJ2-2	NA	CASSQETAPWNTGELFF	TGTGCCAGCAGCCAAGAGACGGCCCCCTGGAACACCGGGGAGCTGTTTTTT
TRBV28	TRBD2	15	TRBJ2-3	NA	CASSVTRGITDTQYF	TGTGCCAGCAGTGTTACGCGGGGGATAACAGATACGCAGTATTTT
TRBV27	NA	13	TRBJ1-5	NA	CASRQGVMQPQHF	TGTGCCAGCAGACAGGGAGTTATGCAGCCCCAGCATTTT
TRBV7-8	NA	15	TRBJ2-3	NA	CASKTRVLSTDTQYF	TGTGCCAGCAAGACCAGGGTACTTAGCACAGATACGCAGTATTTT
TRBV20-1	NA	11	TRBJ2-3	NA	CSARLADTQYF	TGCAGTGCTAGACTCGCAGATACGCAGTATTTT
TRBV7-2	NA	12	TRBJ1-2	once	CASSLTRVGYTF	TGTGCCAGCAGCTTAACCAGGGTTGGCTACACCTTC
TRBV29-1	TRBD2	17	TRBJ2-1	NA	CSVVGLAGGSSYNEQFF	TGCAGCGTTGTGGGACTAGCGGGAGGGTCTTCCTACAATGAGCAGTTCTTC
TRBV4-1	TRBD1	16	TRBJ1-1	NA	CASSQGPGQLNTEAFF	TGCGCCAGCAGCCAAGGACCGGGACAGCTGAACACTGAAGCTTTCTTT
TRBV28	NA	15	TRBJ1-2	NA	CASSLGGPGSDGYTF	TGTGCCAGCAGTTTAGGCGGTCCGGGATCGGATGGCTACACCTTC
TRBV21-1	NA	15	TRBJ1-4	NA	CASSTLRPTNEKLFF	TGTGCCAGCAGCACCCTCAGGCCAACTAATGAAAAACTGTTTTTT
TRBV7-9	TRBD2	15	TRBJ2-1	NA	CASRGLAVSYNEQFF	TGTGCCAGCAGAGGCCTAGCGGTCTCCTACAATGAGCAGTTCTTC
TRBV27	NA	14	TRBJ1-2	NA	CASSLGGSLYGYTF	TGTGCCAGCAGTTTAGGGGGCTCACTCTATGGCTACACCTTC
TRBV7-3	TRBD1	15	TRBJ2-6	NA	CASSSTGAGANVLTF	TGTGCCAGCAGCAGTACAGGGGCAGGGGCCAACGTCCTGACTTTC
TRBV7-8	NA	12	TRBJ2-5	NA	CASSLEQETQYF	TGTGCCAGCAGCTTGGAGCAAGAGACCCAGTACTTC
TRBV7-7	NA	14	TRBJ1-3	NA	CASSLDRKSNTIYF	TGTGCTAGCAGCCTTGACAGGAAAAGTAACACCATATATTTT
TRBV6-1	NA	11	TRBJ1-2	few	CATGGTYGYTF	TGTGCCACGGGCGGGACGTATGGCTACACCTTC
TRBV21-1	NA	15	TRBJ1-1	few	CASSKGGEEDTEAFF	TGTGCCAGCAGCAAAGGGGGCGAAGAGGACACTGAAGCTTTCTTT
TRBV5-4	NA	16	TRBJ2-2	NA	CASSLVAGKNTGELFF	TGTGCCAGCAGCTTGGTGGCAGGGAAAAACACCGGGGAGCTGTTTTTT
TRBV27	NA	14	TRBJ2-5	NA	CASSLSRGQETQYF	TGTGCCAGCAGTCTGTCGCGGGGCCAAGAGACCCAGTACTTC
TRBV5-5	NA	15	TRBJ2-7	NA	CASSLTGSGAYEQYF	TGTGCCAGCAGCTTGACCGGGTCTGGGGCCTACGAGCAGTACTTC